Only a few counts were recorded for the clone carrying this T cell receptor (beta chain). As yet, its antigen is unknown. One entry per CDR3 protein results from TCRdb running MiXCR on the RT-PCR reads. The sample contains hundreds of thousands of distinct CDR3 sequences, around 15% of which appear only once. The sample comes from a study of response to subunit inactivated influenza vaccine. V was pared by 6 bases and J by 2 bases, with 13 bases between. Germline V lookup: CDR1 SQVTM, CDR2 ANQGSEA. The CDR3 loop spans 13 amino acids. Regarding the study as a whole: Authors suggested each seasonal flu vaccination may recruit only limited numbers of new T cells.

The chain has TRBV29-1 and TRBJ1-1; D may be TRBD1 (6 bases). The receptor's source is a man in his fifties who received an inactivated influenza vaccine. Sequences were derived from PBMCs from blood, sampled around 15 days before vaccination. CDR3 region: CSVTGSSNTEAFF. The CDR3 DNA follows: TGCAGCGTAACAGGGTCATCAAACACTGAAGCTTTCTTT.